This entry lists 5 T cell receptor beta chains sequenced from one sample in a study of T cells after yellow fever vaccination (dated by TCRdb to between 2017 and 2020). The sample's treatment or condition label, decoded: live attenuated yellow fever vaccine strain. The library was produced with 5' RACE. These reads were obtained on an Illumina NovaSeq 6000. The public reads were reanalyzed by TCRdb: fastp trimming at Q25, MiXCR alignment, in-frame beta chains only. Each CDR3 protein appears once, grouped with its most common genes and DNA. The sample data list some 260,000 distinct CDR3 sequences, and roughly 5.6% of these were observed just once. Under 3.5% of the sample is in the top ten clones. The specimen was CD4+ T cells sorted from PBMCs, collected on the day of the yellow fever booster vaccination. The receptor source for this set is a man aged 18 to 29 who received the YFV17D yellow fever vaccine.

This clonotype showed up many times. The CDR3 loop is CASSLTGIAYEQYF. CDR3 in DNA: TGTGCCAGCAGCTTGACAGGGATAGCCTACGAGCAGTACTTC. The chain joins TRBV7-9 to TRBJ2-7; TRBD1 matches at 7 bases. The trim removed 3 bases at V and 2 bases at J, leaving 4 bases unmatched. The CDR3 extends over 14 amino acids. Germline loops: CDR1 SEHNR, CDR2 FQNEAQ (reference sequence).

This clonotype showed up many times. This chain joins TRBV10-3 and TRBJ2-3; possible D gene TRBD1, 6 bases. V shed 8 bases and J shed 1 base, with 10 bases lying between them. The CDR3 is 13 residues long. The V gene's germline CDR1 is ENHRY and CDR2 SYGVKD. The CDR3 here is CAIWGHGTDTQYF. DNA for the CDR3: TGTGCCATCTGGGGGCACGGCACAGATACGCAGTATTTT.

This clonotype was seen repeatedly, ten times or more. The chain recombines TRBV5-1 with TRBJ1-2; D is uncertain. Germline CDR1 is SGHRS and CDR2 is YFSETQ. CDR3 length: 13 amino acids. Trimming shortened V by 0 bases and J by 3 bases, and 6 bases separated the two germline ends. The CDR3: CASSLDQDYGYTF. The DNA of the CDR3 is TGCGCCAGCAGCTTGGACCAGGACTATGGCTACACCTTC.

This clonotype was counted a few times. This chain links TRBV28 with TRBJ2-2; 14 nucleotides agree with TRBD2. Germline V gene data show CDR1 as MDHEN and CDR2 as SYDVKM. The CDR3 spans 17 residues. J was trimmed by 4 bases and V by 1 base; bases with no gene match: 2. DNA of the CDR3: TGTGCCAGCAGTTTATCGGGACTAGCGGGGGTCACCGGGGAGCTGTTTTTT. Protein product: CASSLSGLAGVTGELFF.

A word on this clonotype: A read error may explain this, as a much larger clone is one base away. DNA of the CDR3: TGTGCCAGCAGCCCCGGCAGGGGCAGAGATACGCAGTATTTT. It codes for CASSPGRGRDTQYF. This rearrangement joins TRBV7-2 to TRBJ2-3, with D possibly matching TRBD1 (6 bases). There are 14 residues in the CDR3. V shed 5 bases and J shed 5 bases, with 14 bases lying between them. CDR1 SGHTA and CDR2 FQGNSA come from the germline V gene.